This T cell receptor (beta chain) emerged from a study of T cell responses to AZD1222 COVID-19 vaccine. In the case of this clone: Its antigen is unidentified.

The repertoire was sequenced with immunoSEQ multiplex PCR; TCRdb's copy has only in-frame clones and lacks some. This table holds roughly 100,000 clones, about 87% found once. Whole-study results and caveats: Two AZD1222 doses significantly raised spike-specific TCR breadth and depth over controls. The donors showed a predominance of white British ancestry and of females, with possible underestimation of clonal diversity. Baseline antibody screening turned up just five to seven seropositive AZD1222 recipients.

The ends were cut back, 1 base at V and 8 bases at J, with 8 bases in the middle. The CDR3 runs 12 residues. The germline V gene has CDR1 SGHVS and CDR2 FQNEAQ. The sequence was obtained from an adult in good health. Source: peripheral blood, taken on day 0 of AZD1222 vaccination. The chain recombines TRBV7-8 with TRBJ1-1; the D is unclear. In DNA form, the CDR3 reads TGTGCCAGCAGCTTAGGGGTCGGAGAAGCTTTCTTT. Translating gives CASSLGVGEAFF.